Below, 21 T cell receptor beta chains from the same sample are listed, as sequenced in a study of regulatory T cells in long-lasting Graves disease. Relying on iRepertoire HTBI primers and Arm-PCR of CDR3 regions, the team built TCR beta libraries. MiXCR was run by TCRdb on the multiplex PCR reads, yielding one entry per CDR3 protein. The sample holds 400,000 to 500,000 distinct CDR3 sequences, 15% to 20% seen once. As for time point: newly diagnosed GD, antithyroid drugs for less than 3 months. The authors made the TCR library using RNA they extracted from PBMCs. These data also featured in a second study, about T cells in Graves' hyperthyroidism and ophthalmopathy.

Sequencing used peripheral blood mononuclear cells (PBMCs), obtained at new diagnosis, from a patient treated with antithyroid drugs. The receptor source for this set is a woman between 18 and 30 years old with Graves disease.

The rearrangement uses TRBV20-1 and TRBJ2-2; D is ambiguous. V was cut by 3 bases and J by 7 bases, with 12 bases left in between. Germline CDR1 is DFQATT and CDR2 is SNEGSKA (reference sequence). This CDR3 is built from 13 residues. CDR3 bases: TGCAGTGCTAGGGGCGCGGATAGCGGGGAGCTGTTTTTT. Translating it yields CSARGADSGELFF.

This clonotype was seen a handful of times. This chain connects TRBV30 to TRBJ1-1; D not certain. Germline CDR1 reads GTSNPN; CDR2 reads SVGIG (reference sequence). Between the trimmed V and J ends, which lost 2 bases and 0 bases, there was a span of 7 bases. This CDR3 contains 13 residues. This chain's CDR3 is CAWSPYLNTEAFF. The CDR3 DNA follows: TGTGCCTGGAGTCCATACCTGAACACTGAAGCTTTCTTT.

This clonotype has at least ten counts. V and J are TRBV28 and TRBJ2-5; D is possibly TRBD1 (5 bases). CDR1 is MDHEN, CDR2 SYDVKM, per germline. The CDR3 has 18 amino acids. V lost 3 bases, J lost 0 bases, and 20 bases lay in between. The CDR3 sequence is CASSFPGHATMNQETQYF. The CDR3 coding sequence is TGTGCCAGCAGTTTCCCCGGACACGCTACCATGAACCAAGAGACCCAGTACTTC. Based on the CDR3 plus reference TRBV28 and TRBJ2-5, the full variable domain is DVKVTQSSRYLVKRTGEKVFLECVQDMDHENMFWYRQDPGLGLRLIYFSYDVKMKEKGDIPEGYSVSREKKERFSLILESASTNQTSMYLCASSFPGHATMNQETQYFGPGTRLLVL.

This clonotype was recorded at least ten times. The chain links TRBV28 to TRBJ2-3; D unclear. Germline-derived CDR1 and CDR2 are MDHEN and SYDVKM. Between the trimmed V and J ends, which lost 6 bases and 6 bases, there was a span of 7 bases. The CDR3 is 11 amino acids. The CDR3 here is CASSLEDTQYF. The CDR3 nucleotides read TGTGCCAGCAGCTTAGAGGATACGCAGTATTTT.

The chain couples TRBV24-1 to TRBJ2-2, with 8 bases identical to TRBD1. Germline-derived CDR1 and CDR2 are KGHDR and SFDVKD. V shed 5 bases and J 1 base; nucleotides not matched to a gene: 5. This CDR3 has 16 residues. The CDR3 loop reads CATSGLGTGNTGELFF. In DNA, the CDR3 is TGTGCCACCAGTGGTTTAGGGACAGGGAACACCGGGGAGCTGTTTTTT.

In its sample, this clonotype was seen a few times. The chain links TRBV18 to TRBJ1-3, with 7 bases fitting TRBD1. CDR3 size: 15 residues. From germline, CDR1 is KGHSH and CDR2 LQKENI. V shed 0 bases and J 3 bases; nucleotides not matched to a gene: 2. The CDR3 nucleotides are TGTGCCAGCTCACCACCAACAGGGGTTGGAAACACCATATATTTT. It yields the protein CASSPPTGVGNTIYF.

The sample holds many counts of this clonotype. The chain couples TRBV6-1 to TRBJ2-1, with D perhaps matching TRBD1 (6 bases). The CDR3 is made up of 16 amino acids. V was cut by 6 bases and J by 1 base, with 16 bases left in between. Germline CDR1 reads MNHNS; CDR2 reads SASEGT. CDR3 amino acids: CASRHHRVKSYNEQFF. The CDR3 DNA reads as TGTGCCAGCAGGCATCACAGGGTCAAATCCTACAATGAGCAGTTCTTC.

The table lists this clonotype with a few counts. The chain links TRBV18 to TRBJ2-7; TRBD2 might be the D (5 bases). The V and J ends lost 3 bases and 3 bases respectively, with 9 bases between them. Germline-derived CDR1 and CDR2 are KGHSH and LQKENI. The CDR3 is made up of 13 amino acids. CDR3 sequence reads: CASSPGVDYEQYF. The CDR3 bases are TGTGCCAGCTCACCCGGGGTTGACTACGAGCAGTACTTC.

This clonotype appeared many times. The chain links TRBV4-3 to TRBJ2-2; TRBD2 agrees at 9 bases. J was trimmed by 7 bases and V by 2 bases; bases with no gene match: 5. Germline lookup yields CDR1 LGHNA and CDR2 YSLEER. The CDR3 has 15 amino acids. As DNA, the CDR3 is TGCGCCAGCAGCCAATTAGCGGGAGCGAACGGGGAGCTGTTTTTT. This gives the protein CASSQLAGANGELFF.

This clonotype was found once. One junction end does not reproduce the germline sequence, and a read error may be involved. The rearrangement uses TRBV11-3 and TRBJ2-7; D not resolved. This CDR3 spans 13 amino acids. Germline V gene data show CDR1 as SGHNT and CDR2 as YENEEA. The CDR3 reads CASSLGQTYEQHF. DNA of the CDR3: TGTGCCAGCAGCTTAGGACAAACCTACGAGCAGCACTTC.

The gene calls are TRBV20-1 and TRBJ1-1; D is perhaps TRBD1 (5 bases). Germline V gene data show CDR1 as DFQATT and CDR2 as SNEGSKA (reference sequence). The CDR3 consists of 12 residues. Between the trimmed V and J ends, which lost 4 bases and 5 bases, there was a span of 11 bases. Written as DNA, the CDR3 is TGCAGTGCTACACCCCGGGGGACTGAAGCTTTCTTT. Encoded protein: CSATPRGTEAFF.

This clonotype has more than one count but fewer than ten. CDR3 DNA sequence: TGTGCCAGCAGCCAAGCGAATCCCAAGCAGGATGGCTACACCTTC. Encoded protein: CASSQANPKQDGYTF. This chain uses TRBV14 with TRBJ1-2; unclear D gene. Germline V gene sequence: CDR1 SGHDN, CDR2 FVKESK. This CDR3 is built from 15 residues. Deletions cut 1 base from V and 6 bases from J, with 15 bases between.

This clonotype was recorded at least ten times. The rearrangement joins TRBV4-3 to TRBJ2-7; 11 nucleotides line up with TRBD2. Germline CDR1 LGHNA, CDR2 YSLEER. V dropped 5 bases and J dropped 3; count of bases not matched to a gene: 6. The CDR3 has 15 residues. Here the CDR3 DNA reads TGCGCCAGCAGCTCCCGACTAGCGGGAAACTACGAGCAGTACTTC. It translates to CASSSRLAGNYEQYF.

This clonotype was seen more than once but under ten times. The CDR3 coding sequence is TGCGCCAGCAGTTCACTTAGCGGGAGGGAGCAGTTCTTC. It specifies CASSSLSGREQFF. This sequence joins TRBV5-1 and TRBJ2-1, with 10 bases fitting TRBD2. The CDR3 loop spans 13 amino acids. Germline CDR1 reads SGHRS; CDR2 reads YFSETQ. Germline trimming cut 5 bases from V and 10 bases from J; bases unmatched to any gene: 6. The variable domain in full, completed from reference TRBV5-1 and TRBJ2-1, reads KAGVTQTPRYLIKTRGQQVTLSCSPISGHRSVSWYQQTPGQGLQFLFEYFSETQRNKGNFPGRFSGRQFSNSRSEMNVSTLELGDSALYLCASSSLSGREQFFGPGTRLTVL.

The chain is built from TRBV6-5 and TRBJ2-5, with D unclear. This CDR3 contains 13 residues. The germline V gene has CDR1 MNHEY and CDR2 SVGAGI. With 4 bases removed from V and 4 bases from J, the gap between germline ends came to 10 bases. CDR3 in amino acids: CASSSYTGETQYF. The CDR3 DNA reads TGTGCCAGCAGTTCCTACACCGGAGAGACCCAGTACTTC.

This clonotype has a count of ten or more. The chain combines TRBV2 with TRBJ2-7, with a weak D call TRBD1 (5 bases). V was clipped by 2 bases and J by 3 bases, with 14 bases between them. This CDR3 is 15 amino acids long. Germline CDR1 SNHLY, CDR2 FYNNEI. The CDR3 protein is CASSEQAKGFYEQYF. The CDR3 nucleotides read TGTGCCAGCAGTGAACAGGCAAAGGGGTTCTACGAGCAGTACTTC.

This chain connects TRBV29-1 to TRBJ2-5; 7 bases fit TRBD2. The V segment lost 5 bases and the J segment 3 bases; nucleotides outside the gene matches: 0. CDR3 length: 11 residues. Germline assignment: CDR1 SQVTM and CDR2 ANQGSEA. The DNA for the CDR3 is TGCAGCGTTAGCGGGAAAGAGACCCAGTACTTC. It yields the protein CSVSGKETQYF. Using reference TRBV29-1 and TRBJ2-5 for the parts outside the CDR3, the full variable domain is SAVISQKPSRDICQRGTSLTIQCQVDSQVTMMFWYRQQPGQSLTLIATANQGSEATYESGFVIDKFPISRPNLTFSTLTVSNMSPEDSSIYLCSVSGKETQYFGPGTRLLVL.

This clonotype occurred many times. The V and J genes are TRBV6-2 or TRBV6-3 and TRBJ1-2; D is perhaps TRBD1 (6 bases). The CDR3 is made up of 13 amino acids. Germline V gene lookup returns CDR1 MNHEY and CDR2 SVGEGT. The V end lost 1 base, the J end lost 3 bases, and 6 bases lay between the germline ends. Here the CDR3 DNA reads TGTGCCAGCAGTTACTACAGGGACTATGGCTACACCTTC. As protein: CASSYYRDYGYTF.

This clonotype was seen at least ten times. The rearrangement links TRBV3-1 to TRBJ2-1, with 11 nucleotides matching TRBD2. CDR3 length: 16 amino acids. The germline CDR1 and CDR2 sequences are LGHDT and YNNKEL (reference sequence). Losses at the gene ends were 5 bases for V and 7 bases for J; bases not matched to a gene: 10. The CDR3 DNA sequence: TGTGCCAGCAGCACGCAAACTAGCGGGAGAGGGAATGAGCAGTTCTTC. Its protein is CASSTQTSGRGNEQFF.

This clonotype appeared many times. The CDR3 DNA reads as TGTGCCAGCAGGGGCACAGGTCTCTCCTACAATGAGCAGTTCTTC. Translating gives CASRGTGLSYNEQFF. The rearrangement links TRBV12-3 or TRBV12-4 to TRBJ2-1, with D perhaps TRBD1 (5 bases). The CDR3 loop spans 15 amino acids. Trimming left V 6 bases short and J 0 bases short, with 12 bases between.

In the case of this clonotype: A read error may be the cause here, since a much bigger clone is one base away. The chain recombines TRBV20-1 with TRBJ2-1; maybe TRBD2 (5 bases). The CDR3 length is 10 residues. V dropped 5 bases and J dropped 10 bases, with 9 bases sitting between them. Germline values: CDR1 DFQATT, CDR2 SNEGSKA (reference sequence). The CDR3 is CSALDYEQFF. The CDR3 nucleotides are TGCAGTGCTTTAGACTACGAGCAGTTCTTC.